Listed here is a single TCR beta chain. Its target antigen remains unknown. Per-nucleotide qualities are absent, and no much larger clonotype sits a single base away. Receptor amplification or capture employed 5' RACE. For sequencing, a NextSeq 500 was employed. The TCR library protocol attached a unique molecular identifier to each TCR cDNA molecule to allow correction of PCR and sequencing errors. Processing in the source paper ran as follows. TCR identification, UMI-based error correction and CDR3 extraction were performed with Decombinator tools. TCRs above a frequency of 2 per 1,000, corresponding to the top 1% of the tumor frequency distribution, were defined as expanded. Rényi diversity was computed with the R vegan package after subsampling each repertoire 100 times to 5,000 TCRs. CDR3 similarity networks were built from amino acid triplet string-kernel similarity, with CDR3s being connected when pairwise similarity was above 0.82. Through fastp at Q25 and MiXCR, TCRdb rebuilt clones from the public reads, retaining in-frame beta chains. Rows with a matching CDR3 protein are joined into one entry that keeps the most common DNA and genes. The V and J calls, along with clone size, are taken from TCRdb and not from the paper's own processing. Within this sample are 35,000 to 45,000 distinct CDR3 sequences, with approximately 22% of them counted one time only. The ten largest clones capture approximately 6.8% of the sample.

CDR1 SGHTA and CDR2 FQGTGA were looked up in the germline V gene. V sheds 0 bases and J sheds 9 bases, leaving 9 bases between their ends. From its cysteine to its phenylalanine, the CDR3 spans 14 amino acids. Just CDR3 DNA is preserved here, 42 bases in frame from base 1. The entry originates in a study of spatial heterogeneity in lung cancer (dated 2019 in TCRdb). Background on the whole study: Samples were obtained from about 75 patients with early-stage, untreated non-small cell lung cancer from the lung TRACERx cohort. Follow-up PBMC samples were sequenced whenever available, and the median time to follow-up was roughly two years after resection. Beta-chain transcripts were consistently detected in greater numbers than alpha-chain transcripts, which likely reflects a higher abundance of beta-chain transcripts. In the raw uncorrected reads, each unique combination of TCR and UMI appeared on average more than ten times. TCR alpha and beta repertoires were quantitatively compared across multiple tumor regions, matched nontumor lung and blood in non-small cell lung cancer. Nonsynonymous mutation counts, determined by whole-exome sequencing of tumor tissue, were related to TCR repertoire features. Both alpha and beta chains were TCR-sequenced in samples taken at surgery, namely 220 tumor regions, around 70 matched nontumor lung samples and approximately 51 PBMC samples.

The intended sense of this specimen's time point label: blood at routine non-recurrence follow-up after resection. For TCR sequencing, whole RNA was extracted from tumor and nontumor lung tissue, or from cryopreserved PBMC samples, and no cell sorting was done. Only patients with enough RNA available from two or more tumor regions were chosen for TCR sequencing. Study-level results and caveats: Additional single-cell paired TCR alpha and beta sequencing was considered necessary to confirm, at a functional level, the hypothesis that regional TCRs recognize regional mutations. Comparisons of baseline and follow-up blood repertoires included only 15 or so patients. Ubiquitous expanded tumor TCRs showed up in blood more often at tumor resection than at routine follow-up.

This receptor was taken from a female donor with early-stage non-small cell lung cancer. This chain is built from TRBV7-3 and TRBJ1-6; TRBD1 is a possible D gene, resting on 5 matching bases. Sample: PBMCs, taken at follow-up. The CDR3 here reads CASSLTGVGSPLHF. The bases read TGTGCCAGCAGCTTAACAGGGGTAGGTTCACCCCTCCACTTT.